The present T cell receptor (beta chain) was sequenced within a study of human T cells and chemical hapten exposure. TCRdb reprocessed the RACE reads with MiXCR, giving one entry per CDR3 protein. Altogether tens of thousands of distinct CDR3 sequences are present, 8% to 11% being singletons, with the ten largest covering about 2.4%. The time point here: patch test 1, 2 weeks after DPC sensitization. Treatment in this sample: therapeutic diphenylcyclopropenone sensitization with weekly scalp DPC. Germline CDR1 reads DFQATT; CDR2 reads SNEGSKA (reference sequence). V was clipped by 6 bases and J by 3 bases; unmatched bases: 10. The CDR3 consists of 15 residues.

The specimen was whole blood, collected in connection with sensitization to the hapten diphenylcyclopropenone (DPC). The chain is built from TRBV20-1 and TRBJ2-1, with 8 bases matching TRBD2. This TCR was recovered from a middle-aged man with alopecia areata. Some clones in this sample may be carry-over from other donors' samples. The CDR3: CSAKYSGTGYNEQFF. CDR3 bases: TGCAGTGCCAAATATAGCGGGACGGGCTACAATGAGCAGTTCTTC.